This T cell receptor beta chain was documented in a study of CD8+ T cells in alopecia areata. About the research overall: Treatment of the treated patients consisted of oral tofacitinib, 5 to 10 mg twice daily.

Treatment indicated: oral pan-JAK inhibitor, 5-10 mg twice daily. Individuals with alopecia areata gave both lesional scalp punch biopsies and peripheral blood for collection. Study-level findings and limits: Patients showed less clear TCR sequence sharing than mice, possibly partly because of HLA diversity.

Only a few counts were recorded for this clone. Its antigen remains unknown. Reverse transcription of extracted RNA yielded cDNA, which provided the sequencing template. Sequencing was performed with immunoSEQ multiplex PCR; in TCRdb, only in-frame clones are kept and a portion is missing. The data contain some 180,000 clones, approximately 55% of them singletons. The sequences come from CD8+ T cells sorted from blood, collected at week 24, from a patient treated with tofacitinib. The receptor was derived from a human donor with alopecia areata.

The CDR3 sequence: CASSIRQGNTEAFF. The DNA of the CDR3 is TGTGCCAGTAGTATCCGGCAGGGCAATACTGAAGCTTTCTTT. V gene TRBV19 combines with J gene TRBJ1-1; TRBD1 might be the D (5 bases). In germline, CDR1 is LNHDA, CDR2 SQIVND (reference sequence). The V end lost 3 bases, the J end lost 5 bases, and 13 bases lay between the germline ends. This CDR3 has 14 amino acids.